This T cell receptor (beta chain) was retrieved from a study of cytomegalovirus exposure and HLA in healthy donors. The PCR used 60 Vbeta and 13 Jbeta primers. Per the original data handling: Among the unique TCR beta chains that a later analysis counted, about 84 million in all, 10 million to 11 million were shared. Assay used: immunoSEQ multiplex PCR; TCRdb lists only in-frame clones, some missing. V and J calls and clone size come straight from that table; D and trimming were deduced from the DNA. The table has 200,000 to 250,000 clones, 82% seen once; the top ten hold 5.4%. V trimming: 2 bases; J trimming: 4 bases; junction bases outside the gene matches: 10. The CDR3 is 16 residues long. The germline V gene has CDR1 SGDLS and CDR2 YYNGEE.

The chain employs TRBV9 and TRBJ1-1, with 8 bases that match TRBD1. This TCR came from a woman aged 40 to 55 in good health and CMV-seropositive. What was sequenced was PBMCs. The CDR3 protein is CASSVAPQGGFTEAFF. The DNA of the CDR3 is TGTGCCAGCAGCGTCGCCCCACAGGGGGGTTTCACTGAAGCTTTCTTT.